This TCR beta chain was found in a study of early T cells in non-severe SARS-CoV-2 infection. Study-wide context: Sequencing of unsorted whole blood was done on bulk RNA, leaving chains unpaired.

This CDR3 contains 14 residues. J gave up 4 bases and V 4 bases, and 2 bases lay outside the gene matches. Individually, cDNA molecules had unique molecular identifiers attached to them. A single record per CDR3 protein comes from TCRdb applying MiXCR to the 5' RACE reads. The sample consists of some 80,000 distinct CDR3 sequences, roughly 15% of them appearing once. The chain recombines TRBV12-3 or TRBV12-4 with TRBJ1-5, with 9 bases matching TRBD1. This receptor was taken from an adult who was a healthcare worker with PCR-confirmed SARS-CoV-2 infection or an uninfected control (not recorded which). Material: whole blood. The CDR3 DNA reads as TGTGCCAGCAGTTCCGGGACAGGGAATCAGCCCCAGCATTTT. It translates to CASSSGTGNQPQHF.